A selection of T cell receptor beta chains follows, all from one sample in a study of T cell responses to AZD1222 COVID-19 vaccine. Assay: immunoSEQ multiplex PCR; the TCRdb copy retains only in-frame clones and omits some. This sample yields approximately 180,000 clones, of which 85% to 95% are seen a single time; around 1% belongs to the top ten. The sample here was peripheral blood, taken 28 days after the second dose of the MenACWY control vaccine. These receptors originate from an adult who received the MenACWY meningococcal vaccine as a control. Each CDR3 is given with its conserved first and last residue. The D gene is left open where the match is weak. For some rows the clone size is stated as once, few or many, or as a class when expanded; others skip it.

CDR3 DNA	CDR3 protein	D gene	clone size	V gene	J gene
TGTGCCAGCATAAAGCTAGCGGGGGCCCACGAGCAGTACTTC	CASIKLAGAHEQYF	TRBD2	-	TRBV6-5	TRBJ2-7
TGTGCCAGCAGCGAACAGGGGACCAAAAACATTCAGTACTTC	CASSEQGTKNIQYF	TRBD1	-	TRBV6-6	TRBJ2-4
TGTGCCAGCAGCTTAGTTCAAGGGGAGGGGCGGGAAGCTTTCTTT	CASSLVQGEGREAFF	-	-	TRBV7-9	TRBJ1-1
TGTGCCAGCAGTTTGGACAGGGGCAATCAGCCCCAGCATTTT	CASSLDRGNQPQHF	TRBD1	few	TRBV27	TRBJ1-5
TGTGCCAGCAGCTCCCTACGTGTGGGGACCGGGGAGCTGTTTTTT	CASSSLRVGTGELFF	-	-	TRBV7-2	TRBJ2-2
TGTGCCAGCAGCCCATGGCAGGGTGAGCTGTTTTTT	CASSPWQGELFF	-	-	TRBV27	TRBJ2-2
TGTGCCAGCAGTCCCGGGCGGGGGGTCCGCTACAATGAGCAGTTCTTC	CASSPGRGVRYNEQFF	TRBD2	-	TRBV6-4	TRBJ2-1
TGTGCTAGTGCTAAAGCCCTCAATCAGCCCCAGCATTTT	CASAKALNQPQHF	-	-	TRBV12-5	TRBJ1-5
TGTGCCAGCAAGTACACTGAAGCTTTCTTT	CASKYTEAFF	-	-	TRBV28	TRBJ1-1
TGTGCCAGCAGCTTGCAAGGGAGAACTGAAGCTTTCTTT	CASSLQGRTEAFF	-	-	TRBV5-8	TRBJ1-1
TGCAGGCCATGGGCGGAGGTGTTAATCCCGGACACTGAAGCTTTCTTT	CRPWAEVLIPDTEAFF	-	-	TRBV29-1	TRBJ1-1
TGTGCCAGCAGTGGGGGGAGGGGGCGGACAGCTAACTATGGCTACACCTTC	CASSGGRGRTANYGYTF	TRBD1	-	TRBV6-1	TRBJ1-2
TGTGCCAGCAGCCGTAGAGGTGGCCCGAACACTGAAGCTTTCTTT	CASSRRGGPNTEAFF	-	-	TRBV5-4	TRBJ1-1
TGTGCCAGCAGTCCCGGACAGGGAATCTACGAGCAGTACTTC	CASSPGQGIYEQYF	TRBD1	-	TRBV27	TRBJ2-7
TGTGCCAGTAGTATAGCGCAGGGGGCCACTGAAGCTTTCTTT	CASSIAQGATEAFF	TRBD1	-	TRBV19	TRBJ1-1
TGTGCCTGGAGCCGCAATGAGCAGTTCTTC	CAWSRNEQFF	-	-	TRBV30	TRBJ2-1
TGTGCCTGGAGTGTATCTAGAGGGGGCGGGGAGCTGTTTTTT	CAWSVSRGGGELFF	-	-	TRBV30	TRBJ2-2
TGTGCCAGCAGGGGGACGGAGTACTCTGGAAACACCATATATTTT	CASRGTEYSGNTIYF	-	-	TRBV6-6	TRBJ1-3
TGCGCCAGCAGTCCCCAGGGTCCCTATGGCTACACCTTC	CASSPQGPYGYTF	-	-	TRBV10-1	TRBJ1-2
TGTGCCAGCAGGGGGACAGATAAACTGTTTTTT	CASRGTDKLFF	TRBD1	-	TRBV2	TRBJ1-4
TGTGCCAGCAGGGACGGAGTCTATGGCTACACCTTC	CASRDGVYGYTF	-	-	TRBV6-5	TRBJ1-2
TGTGCCAGCAGCCCGGGGGGACAGGTCATCCACGAGCAGTACTTC	CASSPGGQVIHEQYF	-	once	TRBV7-2	TRBJ2-7
TGCAGTGCTAGTAGCCTAGCGGGGGGGACCCCCTACAATGAGCAGTTCTTC	CSASSLAGGTPYNEQFF	TRBD2	-	TRBV20-1	TRBJ2-1
TGTGCCAGCAGCGTAGGCGGGACTAGCGGGGCCGAAGAGACCCAGTACTTC	CASSVGGTSGAEETQYF	TRBD2	-	TRBV9	TRBJ2-5
TGTGCCAGCAGCCCCAGAAAGTTACTAGCGCCGGGCACAGATACGCAGTATTTT	CASSPRKLLAPGTDTQYF	TRBD2	-	TRBV5-6	TRBJ2-3
TGCGCCAGCAGCCAAATGGGCTTGGGCAATCAGCCCCAGCATTTT	CASSQMGLGNQPQHF	-	-	TRBV4-1	TRBJ1-5
TGCGCCAGCAGCTTTGGGGGGACTAGCGGGCAGGACAATGAGCAGTTCTTC	CASSFGGTSGQDNEQFF	TRBD2	-	TRBV5-1	TRBJ2-1
TGTGCCAGCAGAGCCCCTTTGGAGGCTAGCGGGGGTGTCCCTGGTGAGCAGTTCTTC	CASRAPLEASGGVPGEQFF	TRBD2	-	TRBV2	TRBJ2-1
TGTGCCAGTAGTATAGGGCAGAACACAGATACGCAGTATTTT	CASSIGQNTDTQYF	-	few	TRBV19	TRBJ2-3
TGTGCCAGCAGTGGTCTGGCATTCACCCTACCTAATGAAAAACTGTTTTTT	CASSGLAFTLPNEKLFF	-	-	TRBV25-1	TRBJ1-4
TGTGCCAGCAGCGTAGGGACTACTCAAGAGACCCAGTACTTC	CASSVGTTQETQYF	-	-	TRBV9	TRBJ2-5